This T cell receptor beta chain is drawn from a study of blood T cell repertoires in COVID-19. For the study at large: COVID-19 samples from acute and convalescent phases originated in the United States, Italy and Spain. PBMCs, B-cell-depleted T cells, or T cells were the source of the cDNA or gDNA that made up the material.

The CDR3 loop spans 19 amino acids. The ends lost 2 bases at V and 5 bases at J; junction bases unmatched: 17. Germline-derived CDR1 and CDR2 are SGHTA and FQGNSA. This clone was observed once. Original methodology: Counts of nucleated cells, estimated from reference gene primer amplification, were obtained. Sequenced by immunoSEQ multiplex PCR; TCRdb stores in-frame clones only, minus some. The V and J calls and clone size come from that table; D and trimming were worked out from the DNA. The data show some 200,000 clones, roughly 84% seen once. Sequencing used peripheral blood. The receptor comes from a woman between 40 and 50 years old who had recovered from COVID-19. The chain joins TRBV7-2 to TRBJ1-2, with TRBD1 identical over 10 bases. The CDR3 reads CASSLRGGRTTGQGYGYTF. The CDR3 region has the DNA TGTGCCAGCAGCTTACGTGGTGGGAGAACTACGGGACAGGGGTATGGCTACACCTTC.